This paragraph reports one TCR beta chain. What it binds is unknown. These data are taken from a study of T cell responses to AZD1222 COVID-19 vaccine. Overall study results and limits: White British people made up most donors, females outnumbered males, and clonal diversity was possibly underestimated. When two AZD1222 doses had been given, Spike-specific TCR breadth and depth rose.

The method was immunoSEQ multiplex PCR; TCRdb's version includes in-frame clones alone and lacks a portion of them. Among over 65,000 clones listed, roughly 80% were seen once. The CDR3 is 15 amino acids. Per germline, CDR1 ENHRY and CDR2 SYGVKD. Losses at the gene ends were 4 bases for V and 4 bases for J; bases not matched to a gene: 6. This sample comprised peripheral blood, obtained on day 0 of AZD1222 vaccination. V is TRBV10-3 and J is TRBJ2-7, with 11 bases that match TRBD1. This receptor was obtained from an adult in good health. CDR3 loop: CAISGGGTGGYEQYF. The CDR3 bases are TGTGCCATCAGTGGAGGCGGGACAGGGGGATACGAGCAGTACTTC.